This T cell receptor beta chain was found in a study of blood T cell repertoires in COVID-19. Study summary: From the United States, Italy and Spain came samples of acute and convalescent COVID-19. The analysed material was cDNA or gDNA that came from T cells, B-cell-depleted T cells, or PBMCs.

In the authors' workflow: Cell counts per sample came from amplifying reference gene primers. Repertoires were generated with immunoSEQ multiplex PCR, while TCRdb's copy carries only in-frame clones and drops some. V and J calls and clone size are copied from that table; D and trimming were computed from the DNA. The repertoire holds about 130,000 clones, with around 88% as singletons. Germline V gene data show CDR1 as GTSNPN and CDR2 as SVGIG (reference sequence). Between the trimmed V and J ends, which lost 3 bases and 0 bases, there was a span of 14 bases. The CDR3 spans 15 residues. The receptor was derived from a human donor in a cohort sampled during active COVID-19. The sample taken for sequencing was peripheral blood. This chain uses TRBV30 with TRBJ1-2; D unclear. CDR3 protein: CAWSGEARSNYGYTF. In DNA form, the CDR3 reads TGTGCCTGGAGCGGGGAAGCCCGATCTAACTATGGCTACACCTTC. Together with reference TRBV30 and TRBJ1-2, the CDR3 gives the full variable domain: SQTIHQWPATLVQPVGSPLSLECTVEGTSNPNLYWYRQAAGRGLQLLFYSVGIGQISSEVPQNLSASRPQDRQFILSSKKLLLSDSGFYLCAWSGEARSNYGYTFGSGTRLTVV.